Sequencing of this TCR beta chain was carried out in a study of blood T cell repertoires in COVID-19. Study details: Samples came from the United States, Italy and Spain, spanning acute and convalescent COVID-19. T cells, B-cell-depleted T cells, or PBMCs provided the cDNA or gDNA that served as material.

Assay used: immunoSEQ multiplex PCR; TCRdb lists only in-frame clones, some missing. The sample has under 300,000 clones, 86% seen once. The CDR3 consists of 15 residues. J was trimmed by 5 bases and V by 0 bases; bases with no gene match: 6. Germline CDR1 is SGHRS and CDR2 is YFSETQ. Sequencing used peripheral blood. The rearrangement joins TRBV5-1 to TRBJ2-3, with 7 positions matching TRBD1. This clonotype was sampled from a man aged 60 to 75 with acute or convalescent COVID-19. The CDR3 region is CASSLGQGVRDTQYF. The CDR3 coding sequence is TGCGCCAGCAGCTTGGGGCAGGGGGTAAGAGATACGCAGTATTTT.